The T cell receptor beta chain described here comes from a study of CD8 T cells in ankylosing spondylitis. The V segment lost 6 bases and the J segment 0 bases; nucleotides outside the gene matches: 4. Germline CDR1 reads DFQATT; CDR2 reads SNEGSKA (reference sequence). The CDR3 spans 13 residues. TCRdb reprocessed the 5' RACE reads via MiXCR and lists one record per CDR3 protein. Counted here are about 140,000 distinct CDR3 sequences, about 7.3% occurring once; the ten biggest clones make up under 15%. This clonotype has ten or more counts. The sample taken for sequencing was blood, either unsorted or a sorted T cell fraction (not recorded which). The source of this sequence is a female donor with ankylosing spondylitis or in good health (not recorded which). This chain uses TRBV20-1 with TRBJ2-7, with 8 bases that match TRBD1. The CDR3 DNA follows: TGCAGTGCCCCCGACAGGGGCTCCTACGAGCAGTACTTC. Translation gives CSAPDRGSYEQYF.